This T cell receptor (beta chain) stems from a study of shared T cell receptors in the human thymus. Produced via immunoSEQ multiplex PCR; TCRdb's table is partial and in-frame only. The profile shows roughly 710,000 clones, approximately 85% of them singletons. V shed 0 bases, J shed 4 bases, and the junction held 9 bases outside the gene matches. Per germline, CDR1 SGHNT and CDR2 YYREEE (reference sequence). This CDR3 contains 17 residues. These same records also appear under a second study, on human thymus T cells. This second report adds: Healthy Finnish infants undergoing corrective surgery for congenital heart defects provided the donor material. Thymus was obtained from resections taken during corrective heart surgery. Seemingly biased V and J gene usage marked thymic and blood repertoires. Thymic repertoires overlap heavily among unrelated individuals, related research has reported.

Source material: thymocytes. This receptor was identified in a girl in the first two years of life with a congenital heart defect. The genes are TRBV5-4 and TRBJ2-3, with TRBD1 identical over 9 bases. The CDR3 DNA reads TGTGCCAGCAGCTTGGCTCGGGGACAGGGAAGTCCAGATACGCAGTATTTT. Its translation is CASSLARGQGSPDTQYF.